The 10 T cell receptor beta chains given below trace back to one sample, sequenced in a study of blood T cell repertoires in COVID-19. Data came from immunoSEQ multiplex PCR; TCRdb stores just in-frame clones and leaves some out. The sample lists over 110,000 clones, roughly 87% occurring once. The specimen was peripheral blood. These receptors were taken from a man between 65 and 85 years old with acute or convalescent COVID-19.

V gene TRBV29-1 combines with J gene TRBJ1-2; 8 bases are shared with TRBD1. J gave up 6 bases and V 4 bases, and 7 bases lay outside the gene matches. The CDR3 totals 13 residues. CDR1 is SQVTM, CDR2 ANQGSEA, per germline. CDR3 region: CSVVPGGADGYTF. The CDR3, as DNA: TGCAGCGTTGTCCCAGGGGGCGCCGATGGCTACACCTTC.

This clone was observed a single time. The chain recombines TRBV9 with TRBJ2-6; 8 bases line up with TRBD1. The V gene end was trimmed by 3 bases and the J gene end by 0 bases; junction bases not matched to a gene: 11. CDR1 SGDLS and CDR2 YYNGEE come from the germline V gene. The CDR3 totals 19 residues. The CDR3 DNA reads TGTGCCAGCAGCGAGGGACCGGGACAGGATTTCTCTGGGGCCAACGTCCTGACTTTC. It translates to CASSEGPGQDFSGANVLTF.

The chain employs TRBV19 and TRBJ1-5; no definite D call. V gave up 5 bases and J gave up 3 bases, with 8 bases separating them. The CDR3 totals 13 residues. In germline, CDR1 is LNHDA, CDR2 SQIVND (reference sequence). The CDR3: CASSPALNQPQHF. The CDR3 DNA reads TGTGCCAGTAGTCCTGCACTCAATCAGCCCCAGCATTTT.

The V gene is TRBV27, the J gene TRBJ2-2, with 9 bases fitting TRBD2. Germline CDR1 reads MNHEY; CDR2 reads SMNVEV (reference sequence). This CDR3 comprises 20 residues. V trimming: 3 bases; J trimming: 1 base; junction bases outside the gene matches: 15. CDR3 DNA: TGTGCCAGCAGTTTCAAGGGTCCAGCGGGGGGCCCTAAGAACACCGGGGAGCTGTTTTTT. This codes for CASSFKGPAGGPKNTGELFF.

As DNA, the CDR3 is TGTGCCAGCAGAGCTAACAATCAGCCCCAGCATTTT. Amino acids: CASRANNQPQHF. V gene TRBV25-1 combines with J gene TRBJ1-5; D uncertain. V was pared by 6 bases and J by 3 bases, with 6 bases between. This CDR3 spans 12 amino acids. Germline assignment: CDR1 MGHDK and CDR2 SYGVNS.

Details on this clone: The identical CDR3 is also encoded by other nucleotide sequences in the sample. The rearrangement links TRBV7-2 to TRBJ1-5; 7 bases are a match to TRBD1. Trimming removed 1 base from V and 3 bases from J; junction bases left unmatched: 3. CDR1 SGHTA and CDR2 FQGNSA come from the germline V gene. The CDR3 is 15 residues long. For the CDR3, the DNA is TGTGCCAGCAGCTTAGTAGGGGGCGCCAATCAGCCCCAGCATTTT. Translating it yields CASSLVGGANQPQHF.

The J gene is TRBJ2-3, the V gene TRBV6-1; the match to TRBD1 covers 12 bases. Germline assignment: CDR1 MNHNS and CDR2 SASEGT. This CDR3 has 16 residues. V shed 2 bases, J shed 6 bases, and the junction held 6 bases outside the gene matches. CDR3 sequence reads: CASSEWGDRGRDTQYF. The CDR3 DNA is TGTGCCAGCAGTGAATGGGGGGACAGGGGGCGTGATACGCAGTATTTT.

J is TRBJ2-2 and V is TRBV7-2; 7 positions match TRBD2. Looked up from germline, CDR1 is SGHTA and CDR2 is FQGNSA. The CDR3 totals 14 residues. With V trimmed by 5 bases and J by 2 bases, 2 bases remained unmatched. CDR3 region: CASSKGLNTGELFF. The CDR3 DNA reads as TGTGCCAGCAGCAAGGGACTAAACACCGGGGAGCTGTTTTTT.

The CDR3 reads CASSRLAITDTQYF. The CDR3 DNA follows: TGTGCCAGCTCACGACTAGCGATCACAGATACGCAGTATTTT. This chain connects TRBV7-8 to TRBJ2-3, with TRBD2 identical over 8 bases. CDR3 size: 14 residues. Germline CDR1 is SGHVS and CDR2 is FQNEAQ. Losses at the gene ends were 8 bases for V and 2 bases for J; bases not matched to a gene: 6.

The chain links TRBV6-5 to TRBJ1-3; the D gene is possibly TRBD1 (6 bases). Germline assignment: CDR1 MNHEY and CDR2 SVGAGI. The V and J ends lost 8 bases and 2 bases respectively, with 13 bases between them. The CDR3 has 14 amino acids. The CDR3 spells CASFDRTAGNTIYF. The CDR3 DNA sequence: TGTGCCAGCTTTGACAGGACCGCTGGAAACACCATATATTTT.